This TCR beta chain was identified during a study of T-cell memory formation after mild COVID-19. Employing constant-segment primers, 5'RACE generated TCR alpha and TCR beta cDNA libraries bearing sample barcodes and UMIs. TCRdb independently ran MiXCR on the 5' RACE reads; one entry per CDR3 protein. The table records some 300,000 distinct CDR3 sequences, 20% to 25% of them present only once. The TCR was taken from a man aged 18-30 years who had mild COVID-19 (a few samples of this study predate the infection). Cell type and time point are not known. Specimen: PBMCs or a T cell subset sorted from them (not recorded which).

CDR3 sequence reads: CASSESGQLEAFF. The CDR3 DNA is TGTGCCAGCAGTGAGAGTGGGCAGCTTGAAGCTTTCTTT. V gene TRBV6-1 combines with J gene TRBJ1-1; D gene ambiguous. This CDR3 has 13 amino acids. The V end lost 3 bases, the J end lost 7 bases, and 12 bases lay between the germline ends. The V gene's germline CDR1 is MNHNS and CDR2 SASEGT.